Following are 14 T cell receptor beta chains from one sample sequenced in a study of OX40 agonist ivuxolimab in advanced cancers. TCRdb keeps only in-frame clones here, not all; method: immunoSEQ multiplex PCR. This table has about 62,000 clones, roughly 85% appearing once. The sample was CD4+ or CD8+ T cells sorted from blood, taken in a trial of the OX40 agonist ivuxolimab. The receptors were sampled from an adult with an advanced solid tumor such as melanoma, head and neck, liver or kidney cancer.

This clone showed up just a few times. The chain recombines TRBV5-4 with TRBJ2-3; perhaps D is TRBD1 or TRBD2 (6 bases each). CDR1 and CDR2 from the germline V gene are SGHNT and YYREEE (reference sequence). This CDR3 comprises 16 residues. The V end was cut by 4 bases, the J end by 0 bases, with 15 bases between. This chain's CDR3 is CASSRTRGASTDTQYF. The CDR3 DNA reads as TGTGCCAGCAGCCGGACAAGGGGGGCAAGCACAGATACGCAGTATTTT.

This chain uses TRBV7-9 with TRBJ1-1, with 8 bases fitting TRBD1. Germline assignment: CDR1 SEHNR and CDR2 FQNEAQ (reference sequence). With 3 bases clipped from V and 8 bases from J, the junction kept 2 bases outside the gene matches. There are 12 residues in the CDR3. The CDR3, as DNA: TGTGCCAGCAGCTTCCGGACAGGGGAAGCTTTCTTT. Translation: CASSFRTGEAFF.

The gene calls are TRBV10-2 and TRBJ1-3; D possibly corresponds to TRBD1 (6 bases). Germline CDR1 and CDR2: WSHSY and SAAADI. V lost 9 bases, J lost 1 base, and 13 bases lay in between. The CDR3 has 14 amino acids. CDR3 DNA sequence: TGCGCCAGTCGCCCGACAGGTTCTGGAAACACCATATATTTT. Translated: CASRPTGSGNTIYF.

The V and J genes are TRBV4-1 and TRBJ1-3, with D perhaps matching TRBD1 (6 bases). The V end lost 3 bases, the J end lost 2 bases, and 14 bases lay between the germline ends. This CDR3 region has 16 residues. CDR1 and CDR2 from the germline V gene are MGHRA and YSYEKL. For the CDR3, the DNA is TGCGCCAGCAGCCACGGGACATGGGCGACTGGAAACACCATATATTTT. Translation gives CASSHGTWATGNTIYF.

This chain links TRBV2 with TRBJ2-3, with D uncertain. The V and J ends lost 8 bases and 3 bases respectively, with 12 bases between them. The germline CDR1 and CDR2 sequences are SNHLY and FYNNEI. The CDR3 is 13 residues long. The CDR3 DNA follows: TGTGCCAGCCGCGCGTCGGAGACAGATACGCAGTATTTT. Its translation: CASRASETDTQYF.

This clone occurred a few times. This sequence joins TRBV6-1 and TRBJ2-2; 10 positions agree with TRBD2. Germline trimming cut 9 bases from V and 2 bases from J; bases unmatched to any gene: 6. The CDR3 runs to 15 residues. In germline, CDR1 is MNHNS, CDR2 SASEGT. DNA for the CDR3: TGTGCCAGTATTAGCGGGGGGTCAAACACCGGGGAGCTGTTTTTT. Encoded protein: CASISGGSNTGELFF.

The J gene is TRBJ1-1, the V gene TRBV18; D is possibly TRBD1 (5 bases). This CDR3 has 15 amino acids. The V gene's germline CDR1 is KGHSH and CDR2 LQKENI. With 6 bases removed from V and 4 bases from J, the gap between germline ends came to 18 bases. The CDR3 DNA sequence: TGTGCCAGCTCGGGACCTCAGGGAGAGTCCACTGAAGCTTTCTTT. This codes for CASSGPQGESTEAFF.

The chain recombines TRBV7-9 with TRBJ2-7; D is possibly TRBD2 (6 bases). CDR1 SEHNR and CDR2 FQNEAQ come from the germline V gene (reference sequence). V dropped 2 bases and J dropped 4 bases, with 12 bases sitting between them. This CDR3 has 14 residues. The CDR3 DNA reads TGTGCCAGCAGCTTAATGGGGGGATTTTACGAGCAGTACTTC. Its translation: CASSLMGGFYEQYF. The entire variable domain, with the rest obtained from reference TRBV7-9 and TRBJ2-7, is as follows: DTGVSQNPRHKITKRGQNVTFRCDPISEHNRLYWYRQTLGQGPEFLTYFQNEAQLEKSRLLSDRFSAERPKGSFSTLEIQRTEQGDSAMYLCASSLMGGFYEQYFGPGTRLTVT.

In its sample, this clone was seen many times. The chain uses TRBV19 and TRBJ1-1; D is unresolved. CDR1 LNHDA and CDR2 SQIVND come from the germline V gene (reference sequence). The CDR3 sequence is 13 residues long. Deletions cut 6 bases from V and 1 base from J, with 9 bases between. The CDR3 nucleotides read TGTGCCAGTAGCATCGTCGCGAACACTGAAGCTTTCTTT. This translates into CASSIVANTEAFF.

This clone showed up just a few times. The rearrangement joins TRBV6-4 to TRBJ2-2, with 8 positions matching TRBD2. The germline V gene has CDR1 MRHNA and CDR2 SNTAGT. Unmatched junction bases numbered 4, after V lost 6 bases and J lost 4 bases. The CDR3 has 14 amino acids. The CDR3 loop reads CASRLAELTGELFF. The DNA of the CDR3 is TGTGCCAGCAGACTAGCGGAGCTCACCGGGGAGCTGTTTTTT.

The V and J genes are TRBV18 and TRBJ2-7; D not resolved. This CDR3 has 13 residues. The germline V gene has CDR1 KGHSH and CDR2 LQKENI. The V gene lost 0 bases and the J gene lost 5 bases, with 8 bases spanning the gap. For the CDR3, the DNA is TGTGCCAGCTCACCACCCACATGGCACGAGCAGTACTTC. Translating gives CASSPPTWHEQYF.

The CDR3 bases are TGCAGCGTCGGGACAGGGGGCTACTCGACCCATGAGCAGTACTTC. Its protein product is CSVGTGGYSTHEQYF. The gene calls are TRBV29-1 and TRBJ2-7; 12 bases fit TRBD1. Trimming removed 6 bases from V and 7 bases from J; junction bases left unmatched: 13. The CDR3 loop spans 15 amino acids. Germline V gives CDR1 SQVTM, CDR2 ANQGSEA.

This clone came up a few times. In nucleotides, the CDR3 is TGTGCCAGCATGGGGGCGTCCTATAATTCACCCCTCCACTTT. It is translated as CASMGASYNSPLHF. The chain combines TRBV14 with TRBJ1-6, with a possible D match to TRBD1 (6 bases). The length of the CDR3 is 14 residues. Trimming removed 7 bases at V and 1 base at J, with 8 bases between. From germline, CDR1 is SGHDN and CDR2 FVKESK.

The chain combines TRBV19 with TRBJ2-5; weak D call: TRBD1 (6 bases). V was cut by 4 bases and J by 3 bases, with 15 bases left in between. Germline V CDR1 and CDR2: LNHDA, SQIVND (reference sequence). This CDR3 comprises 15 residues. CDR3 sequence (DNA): TGTGCCAGTAGTAGCTACAGGGCAGGGGAAGAGACCCAGTACTTC. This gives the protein CASSSYRAGEETQYF.